This TCR beta chain stems from a study of vaccination and CD4 T cells after COVID-19. As for the study in general: Stimuli were overlapping spike peptide pools of SARS-CoV-2 and three common cold coronaviruses (HCoV-NL63, HCoV-OC43, HCoV-229E).

This clonotype was seen more than once but under ten times. Its specificity is unknown. As to treatment: roughly 11-day PBMC culture with coronavirus spike peptide pools or control peptides (ViraFEST assay). Those CD4+ T cells from the unexposed donor predate the COVID-19 pandemic (2011-2018). Per well, some 2.2 million PBMCs were cultured in the presence of about 10 IU/ml IL-2 and approximately 10 ug/ml peptide pools. The assay that was used to sequence DNA from cultured CD4+ T cells was the Oncomine TCR Beta short-read assay. Cultured CD4+ T cells were the source of extracted genomic DNA. TCRdb reprocessed the PCR reads via MiXCR and lists one record per CDR3 protein. Of approximately 9,700 distinct CDR3 sequences listed, approximately 29% are singletons. General study findings and limits: Median reactive clonotypes, those recognizing SARS-CoV-2, rose from 21 to 38, not significantly. The study found that a median about 90% of reactive clones in convalescent patients appeared only post-vaccination.

CDR3 length: 14 residues. Germline trimming cut 0 bases from V and 5 bases from J; bases unmatched to any gene: 4. Per the germline V gene, CDR1 is SGHNT and CDR2 is YYREEE (reference sequence). Sequenced sample: CD4+ T cells from blood, cultured in vitro. The TCR was taken from a human donor in good health. The rearrangement joins TRBV5-4 to TRBJ2-7, with 8 bases aligning to TRBD2. CDR3 nucleotides: TGTGCCAGCAGCTTGGACGGGAGGGATCACGAGCAGTACTTC. It codes for CASSLDGRDHEQYF. Full variable domain (rest looked up from reference TRBV5-4 and TRBJ2-7): ETGVTQSPTHLIKTRGQQVTLRCSSQSGHNTVSWYQQALGQGPQFIFQYYREEENGRGNFPPRFSGLQFPNYSSELNVNALELDDSALYLCASSLDGRDHEQYFGPGTRLTVT.